This is a list of T cell receptor beta chains from one sample in a study of cytomegalovirus exposure and HLA in healthy donors. Measured with immunoSEQ multiplex PCR; TCRdb has only the in-frame clones, and not every one. The sample holds about 130,000 clones, around 80% seen once. The sample consisted of PBMCs. These receptors all stem from a man in his thirties or forties in good health and CMV-seropositive. CDR3s include the opening cysteine and the closing phenylalanine or tryptophan. D genes are given only for firm matches. A clone size is listed for some rows: how often the clone was seen (once, few, many), or a class if it is expanded.

d_gene: TRBD2
j_gene: TRBJ2-1
v_gene: TRBV4-2
abundance: .
CDR3nt: TGTGCCAGCAGCCCAATGACGGGACTAGCGACCATGGAGCAGTTCTTC
CDR3aa: CASSPMTGLATMEQFF

d_gene: TRBD1
j_gene: TRBJ2-5
v_gene: TRBV5-1
abundance: .
CDR3nt: TGCGCCAGCAGCAACGGACAGGGGGGGAGCCAAGAGACCCAGTACTTC
CDR3aa: CASSNGQGGSQETQYF

d_gene: .
j_gene: TRBJ1-6
v_gene: TRBV19
abundance: once
CDR3nt: TGTGCCAGTAGCCAGACGGGGGTGAGCTCCTATAATTCACCCCTCCACTTT
CDR3aa: CASSQTGVSSYNSPLHF

d_gene: .
j_gene: TRBJ2-3
v_gene: TRBV7-3
abundance: once
CDR3nt: TGTGCCAGCAGCCTTCTTGGCACAGATACGCAGTATTTT
CDR3aa: CASSLLGTDTQYF

d_gene: .
j_gene: TRBJ1-2
v_gene: TRBV4-3
abundance: .
CDR3nt: TGCGCCAGCAGCCAAGGGGGGGGAAATAGGAAAGGAGGCTACACCTTC
CDR3aa: CASSQGGGNRKGGYTF

d_gene: .
j_gene: TRBJ2-1
v_gene: TRBV7-9
abundance: few
CDR3nt: TGTGCCAGCAGCTTACGGGACAATGAGCAGTTCTTC
CDR3aa: CASSLRDNEQFF

d_gene: .
j_gene: TRBJ1-2
v_gene: TRBV25-1
abundance: few
CDR3nt: TGTGCCAGCAGTGAATCGCGGGGAGCGGGAGGCTACACCTTC
CDR3aa: CASSESRGAGGYTF

d_gene: .
j_gene: TRBJ1-6
v_gene: TRBV7-3
abundance: .
CDR3nt: TGTGCCAGCAGCTCCCAGGGGAATTCACCCCTCCACTTT
CDR3aa: CASSSQGNSPLHF

d_gene: TRBD2
j_gene: TRBJ2-5
v_gene: TRBV10-1
abundance: .
CDR3nt: TGCGCCAGCAGTGAGAGCGGGATTGAGACCCAGTACTTC
CDR3aa: CASSESGIETQYF

d_gene: .
j_gene: TRBJ2-1
v_gene: TRBV27
abundance: .
CDR3nt: TGTGCCAGCAGTCCGCGGGCTAGCCAGCAGTTCTTC
CDR3aa: CASSPRASQQFF

d_gene: TRBD2
j_gene: TRBJ2-2
v_gene: TRBV11-2
abundance: .
CDR3nt: TGTGCCAGCAGCTTAGCGGCGGGGGCCGGGGAGCTGTTTTTT
CDR3aa: CASSLAAGAGELFF

d_gene: TRBD2
j_gene: TRBJ2-3
v_gene: TRBV5-6
abundance: .
CDR3nt: TGTGCCAGCAGCTGGGGGGGTACAGATACGCAGTATTTT
CDR3aa: CASSWGGTDTQYF

d_gene: .
j_gene: TRBJ1-4
v_gene: TRBV7-9
abundance: .
CDR3nt: TGTGCCAGCAGCTTCGAAACCGACCGGGATGAAAAACTGTTTTTT
CDR3aa: CASSFETDRDEKLFF

d_gene: TRBD1
j_gene: TRBJ1-2
v_gene: TRBV29-1
abundance: once
CDR3nt: TGCAGCGTTGAGGTTACAGGGGGCGCGAATGGCTACACCTTC
CDR3aa: CSVEVTGGANGYTF

d_gene: .
j_gene: TRBJ2-7
v_gene: TRBV11-2
abundance: .
CDR3nt: TGTGCCAGCAGCTCAAGAGGTTACGAGCAGTACTTC
CDR3aa: CASSSRGYEQYF

d_gene: TRBD1
j_gene: TRBJ1-2
v_gene: TRBV10-3
abundance: .
CDR3nt: TGTGCCATCAGCGACGACAGGGGAGGTATAGGTAACTATGGCTACACCTTC
CDR3aa: CAISDDRGGIGNYGYTF

d_gene: .
j_gene: TRBJ2-7
v_gene: TRBV6-4
abundance: .
CDR3nt: TGTGCCAGCAGTGACGCGCCCCGTCTAAGCTCCTACGAGCAGTACTTC
CDR3aa: CASSDAPRLSSYEQYF

d_gene: .
j_gene: TRBJ2-7
v_gene: TRBV30
abundance: .
CDR3nt: TGTGCCTGGAGTGTAACCTACTCCTACGAGCAGTACTTC
CDR3aa: CAWSVTYSYEQYF

d_gene: TRBD2
j_gene: TRBJ2-5
v_gene: TRBV2
abundance: .
CDR3nt: TGTGCCAGCAGGGAGGGATCCGGGGGGTTGGAGACCCAGTACTTC
CDR3aa: CASREGSGGLETQYF

d_gene: .
j_gene: TRBJ2-5
v_gene: TRBV7-7
abundance: .
CDR3nt: TGTGCCAGCAGCCGGGGAGTTCAAGAGACCCAGTACTTC
CDR3aa: CASSRGVQETQYF

d_gene: TRBD1
j_gene: TRBJ1-5
v_gene: TRBV18
abundance: .
CDR3nt: TGTGCCAGCTCACCTGAGGACAGGACAAATCAGCCCCAGCATTTT
CDR3aa: CASSPEDRTNQPQHF

d_gene: TRBD1
j_gene: TRBJ2-2
v_gene: TRBV10-1
abundance: .
CDR3nt: TGCGCCAGCAGGCCCACAGGGGCGGGTTCCGGGGAGCTGTTTTTT
CDR3aa: CASRPTGAGSGELFF

d_gene: TRBD1
j_gene: TRBJ2-3
v_gene: TRBV4-1
abundance: .
CDR3nt: TGCGCCAGCAGCCACCCGGGACAGGGGGCTATCGCAGATACGCAGTATTTT
CDR3aa: CASSHPGQGAIADTQYF

d_gene: TRBD2
j_gene: TRBJ2-5
v_gene: TRBV2
abundance: once
CDR3nt: TGTGCCAGCAGAGCGGGACTAGCGGGAGCCGAGACCCAGTACTTC
CDR3aa: CASRAGLAGAETQYF

d_gene: .
j_gene: TRBJ1-1
v_gene: TRBV2
abundance: .
CDR3nt: TGTGCCAGCAACCAATTCCGGGAGGGGACGGGACTGAACACTGAAGCTTTCTTT
CDR3aa: CASNQFREGTGLNTEAFF

d_gene: TRBD1
j_gene: TRBJ1-5
v_gene: TRBV5-6
abundance: .
CDR3nt: TGTGCCAGCAGCCGGGGACAGTATAGCAATCAGCCCCAGCATTTT
CDR3aa: CASSRGQYSNQPQHF

d_gene: TRBD1
j_gene: TRBJ1-3
v_gene: TRBV5-1
abundance: .
CDR3nt: TGCGCCAGCAGCCCGGACAGGTTTGGAAACACCATATATTTT
CDR3aa: CASSPDRFGNTIYF

d_gene: .
j_gene: TRBJ2-1
v_gene: TRBV5-4
abundance: .
CDR3nt: TGTGCCAGCAGCTTGGCGGACAGTTATAGCTACAATGAGCAGTTCTTC
CDR3aa: CASSLADSYSYNEQFF

d_gene: .
j_gene: TRBJ2-5
v_gene: TRBV28
abundance: few
CDR3nt: TGTGCCAGCAGTTTCGCAGGGATGCGAGAGACCCAGTACTTC
CDR3aa: CASSFAGMRETQYF

d_gene: .
j_gene: TRBJ2-7
v_gene: TRBV7-2
abundance: many
CDR3nt: TGTGCCAGCAGCAGGACCACTTCTGGCGGGGCCCGATCCTACGAGCAGTACTTC
CDR3aa: CASSRTTSGGARSYEQYF

d_gene: TRBD2
j_gene: TRBJ2-7
v_gene: TRBV7-2
abundance: .
CDR3nt: TGTGCCAGCAGCCAAGACGGGACTAGCGGGAGCTACGAGCAGTACTTC
CDR3aa: CASSQDGTSGSYEQYF

d_gene: .
j_gene: TRBJ1-2
v_gene: TRBV7-3
abundance: .
CDR3nt: TGTGCCAGCAGCTTAACATCGACAGGAAATAACTATGGCTACACCTTC
CDR3aa: CASSLTSTGNNYGYTF

d_gene: .
j_gene: TRBJ2-7
v_gene: TRBV5-1
abundance: .
CDR3nt: TGCGCCAGCAGCTTGGGTCTCGCGGAGTCCTCCTACGAGCAGTACTTC
CDR3aa: CASSLGLAESSYEQYF

d_gene: .
j_gene: TRBJ1-3
v_gene: TRBV21-1
abundance: .
CDR3nt: TGTGCCAGCAGCAAAGGGGGGGAGGGACAGGAAAACACCATATATTTT
CDR3aa: CASSKGGEGQENTIYF

d_gene: .
j_gene: TRBJ1-2
v_gene: TRBV5-1
abundance: .
CDR3nt: TGCGCCAGCAGCCTGACGCAGGGGATGAACTATGGCTACACCTTC
CDR3aa: CASSLTQGMNYGYTF

d_gene: .
j_gene: TRBJ2-7
v_gene: TRBV7-2
abundance: .
CDR3nt: TGTGCCAGCAGTTCTGCAGGGGCCCTCTCTTACGAGCAGTACTTC
CDR3aa: CASSSAGALSYEQYF

d_gene: .
j_gene: TRBJ2-2
v_gene: TRBV4-1
abundance: .
CDR3nt: TGCGCCAGCAGCCAAGACAGGGTTGCGGGCAGGGGCTACGTGTATGGCACCGGGGAGCTGTTTTTT
CDR3aa: CASSQDRVAGRGYVYGTGELFF

d_gene: TRBD1
j_gene: TRBJ1-1
v_gene: TRBV6-5
abundance: .
CDR3nt: TGTGCCAGCAGGGAACAGGGGATGTCTTCTGAAGCTTTCTTT
CDR3aa: CASREQGMSSEAFF

d_gene: TRBD1
j_gene: TRBJ2-7
v_gene: TRBV15
abundance: .
CDR3nt: TGTGCCACCAGCTCTGGCCGGACAGGCTACTACGAGCAGTACTTC
CDR3aa: CATSSGRTGYYEQYF

d_gene: .
j_gene: TRBJ2-3
v_gene: TRBV28
abundance: .
CDR3nt: TGTGCCAGCACCCAGGGGCGCCAGACGCAGTATTTT
CDR3aa: CASTQGRQTQYF

d_gene: TRBD1
j_gene: TRBJ1-5
v_gene: TRBV5-1
abundance: .
CDR3nt: TGCGCCAGCAGCTCAGGACAGGGCATTCAGCCCCAGCATTTT
CDR3aa: CASSSGQGIQPQHF

d_gene: .
j_gene: TRBJ1-2
v_gene: TRBV7-2
abundance: .
CDR3nt: TGTGCCAGCAGCTTAGTAGCCCAGACTAACTATGGCTACACCTTC
CDR3aa: CASSLVAQTNYGYTF

d_gene: .
j_gene: TRBJ2-7
v_gene: TRBV6-6
abundance: .
CDR3nt: TGTGCCAGCAGTTACTCGGGGCAGGTCTACGAGCAGTACTTC
CDR3aa: CASSYSGQVYEQYF

d_gene: TRBD1
j_gene: TRBJ1-2
v_gene: TRBV11-2
abundance: .
CDR3nt: TGTGCCCTGGGGACAGGGGGCGGCCTGACTGGCTACACCTTC
CDR3aa: CALGTGGGLTGYTF